The 22 T cell receptor beta chains listed next were all sequenced from one sample in a study of OX40 agonist ivuxolimab in advanced cancers. Libraries were prepared by immunoSEQ multiplex PCR; TCRdb keeps only in-frame clonotypes and omits some of them. In the table there are about 71,000 clones, roughly 78% of which are singletons. The specimen comprised CD4+ or CD8+ T cells sorted from blood, sampled in a trial of the OX40 agonist ivuxolimab. The receptor set was obtained from an adult with an advanced solid tumor such as melanoma, head and neck, liver or kidney cancer.

A note on this clone: A junction end diverges from the germline sequence, so it may reflect a read error. The CDR3 sequence: CASSLGQASGGLFF. CDR3 in DNA: TGTGCCAGTAGTTTGGGACAGGCCTCCGGGGGGCTGTTTTTT. This rearrangement joins TRBV19 to TRBJ2-2, with 8 bases identical to TRBD1. Germline V CDR1 and CDR2: LNHDA, SQIVND (reference sequence). This CDR3 spans 14 amino acids.

This sequence joins TRBV12-1 and TRBJ2-1; the D call of TRBD2 is as the table states it, not checked on the DNA. TRBV12-1 is classified as a pseudogene. The CDR3 length is 21 residues. The CDR3 spells CASSFGPPWEQGLADNNEQFF. The CDR3 DNA reads TGTGCCAGCAGCTTTGGGCCCCCTTGGGAACAGGGACTAGCGGACAACAATGAGCAGTTCTTC.

This clone occurred once. V usage is TRBV11-2 and J usage is TRBJ2-3, with 8 bases matching TRBD2. The trim removed 2 bases at V and 3 bases at J, leaving 4 bases unmatched. The germline V gene encodes CDR1 SGHAT and CDR2 FQNNGV. CDR3 length: 15 amino acids. The CDR3 loop is CASSLTGGPTDTQYF. The CDR3 bases are TGTGCCAGCAGCTTAACGGGAGGGCCTACAGATACGCAGTATTTT.

This rearrangement joins TRBV6-5 to TRBJ1-1; 7 positions match TRBD1. Germline lookup yields CDR1 MNHEY and CDR2 SVGAGI. There are 16 residues in the CDR3. V was pared by 0 bases and J by 1 base, with 5 bases of the junction left unmatched. The CDR3 loop reads CASSYSGTAQNTEAFF. The CDR3 DNA is TGTGCCAGCAGTTACTCGGGGACAGCCCAGAACACTGAAGCTTTCTTT.

The chain is built from TRBV27 and TRBJ1-1; D not resolved. The germline V and J ends were trimmed by 5 bases and 3 bases, with 16 bases remaining between them. Germline-derived CDR1 and CDR2 are MNHEY and SMNVEV (reference sequence). The CDR3 sequence is 15 residues long. The CDR3 sequence: CASSSQGPRDTEAFF. CDR3 sequence (DNA): TGTGCCAGCAGTAGCCAAGGGCCGCGGGACACTGAAGCTTTCTTT.

The rearrangement uses TRBV5-1 and TRBJ2-1; D may be TRBD1 (6 bases). Germline V gene lookup returns CDR1 SGHRS and CDR2 YFSETQ. V was pared by 0 bases and J by 9 bases, with 10 bases between. The CDR3 has 13 residues. The CDR3: CASSLAPGAEQFF. The CDR3 DNA sequence: TGCGCCAGCAGCTTGGCACCAGGGGCTGAGCAGTTCTTC.

V and J are TRBV5-1 and TRBJ2-1, with TRBD2 matching 8 bases. With V trimmed by 0 bases and J by 1 base, 6 bases remained unmatched. The CDR3 is 17 residues long. The germline CDR1 and CDR2 sequences are SGHRS and YFSETQ. The CDR3 DNA is TGCGCCAGCAGCTTGGCCCCGGGGGGGGTTTCCTACAATGAGCAGTTCTTC. This translates into CASSLAPGGVSYNEQFF.

This clone was seen only a few times. The rearrangement links TRBV12-5 to TRBJ2-2; D unresolved. The CDR3 is 16 amino acids. Per the germline V gene, CDR1 is LGHNT and CDR2 is FRNRAP. V was pared by 6 bases and J by 2 bases, with 16 bases between. DNA of the CDR3: TGTGCTAGTGGCGTGGGGTCATCCTTAAACACCGGGGAGCTGTTTTTT. Translating gives CASGVGSSLNTGELFF.

CDR3 amino acids: CASSPTGGEGWPQHF. The CDR3 DNA reads TGTGCCAGCAGCCCGACAGGGGGCGAGGGTTGGCCCCAGCATTTT. The chain has TRBV11-2 and TRBJ1-5; 10 bases map to TRBD1. With V trimmed by 5 bases and J by 9 bases, 10 bases remained unmatched. The CDR3 sequence is 15 residues long. CDR1 and CDR2 from the germline V gene are SGHAT and FQNNGV. Drawing the rest from reference TRBV11-2 and TRBJ1-5, the complete variable domain is EAGVAQSPRYKIIEKRQSVAFWCNPISGHATLYWYQQILGQGPKLLIQFQNNGVVDDSQLPKDRFSAERLKGVDSTLKIQPAKLEDSAVYLCASSPTGGEGWPQHFGDGTRLSIL.

The V and J genes are TRBV4-3 and TRBJ2-5; 11 nucleotides line up with TRBD2. The germline gives CDR1 LGHNA, CDR2 YSLEER. J gave up 1 base and V 5 bases, and 12 bases lay outside the gene matches. The CDR3 runs 18 residues. The CDR3 reads CASSTRSLAGGAQETQYF. In DNA, the CDR3 is TGCGCCAGCAGCACCCGTTCGCTAGCGGGGGGAGCCCAAGAGACCCAGTACTTC.

A few counts support this clone. This rearrangement joins TRBV19 to TRBJ2-7, with TRBD1 matching over 9 bases. Per germline, CDR1 LNHDA and CDR2 SQIVND (reference sequence). The CDR3 totals 14 residues. The junction had 6 bases not matched to a gene; V was cut back by 4 bases and J by 5 bases. For the CDR3, the DNA is TGTGCCAGTAGTACCCGGGACAGGGTAAACGAGCAGTACTTC. It specifies CASSTRDRVNEQYF.

V gene TRBV10-3 combines with J gene TRBJ2-1; TRBD1 is a possible D gene (6 bases). V was shortened by 7 bases and J by 0 bases, with 10 bases between the two germline ends. Germline assignment: CDR1 ENHRY and CDR2 SYGVKD. This CDR3 has 14 amino acids. The CDR3 spells CAIKDSHSYNEQFF. DNA for the CDR3: TGTGCCATCAAGGACAGCCACTCCTACAATGAGCAGTTCTTC.

CDR3 in DNA: TGTGCCAGCAGCGCATTCAGAGAGACCCAGTACTTC. Its translation is CASSAFRETQYF. The rearrangement uses TRBV7-2 and TRBJ2-5, with unresolved D. V lost 5 bases, J lost 4 bases, and 8 bases lay in between. CDR1 SGHTA and CDR2 FQGNSA come from the germline V gene. The CDR3 totals 12 residues.

This clone was detected once. The J gene is TRBJ1-1, the V gene TRBV20-1, with D perhaps TRBD1 (5 bases). The CDR3 totals 11 residues. Germline-derived CDR1 and CDR2 are DFQATT and SNEGSKA (reference sequence). Trimming left V 7 bases short and J 6 bases short, with 12 bases between. CDR3: CSVSRGAEAFF. The CDR3 coding sequence is TGCAGTGTTTCCCGGGGGGCTGAAGCTTTCTTT.

The chain joins TRBV19 to TRBJ2-3; a weak D match, TRBD2 (5 bases). CDR1 is LNHDA, CDR2 SQIVND, per germline (reference sequence). The CDR3 has 16 amino acids. V was shortened by 3 bases and J by 3 bases, with 16 bases between the two germline ends. The CDR3 spells CASSMSSWAGTDTQYF. The CDR3 bases are TGTGCCAGTAGTATGTCAAGCTGGGCGGGTACAGATACGCAGTATTTT.

V usage is TRBV2 and J usage is TRBJ1-4; D is ambiguous. This CDR3 is built from 18 residues. The V end lost 2 bases, the J end lost 0 bases, and 16 bases lay between the germline ends. Germline-derived CDR1 and CDR2 are SNHLY and FYNNEI. CDR3 in DNA: TGTGCCAGCAGTGAATTAATAGGAATACCTGCAACTAATGAAAAACTGTTTTTT. Translating it yields CASSELIGIPATNEKLFF. The whole variable domain, remainder taken from reference TRBV2 and TRBJ1-4, is EPEVTQTPSHQVTQMGQEVILRCVPISNHLYFYWYRQILGQKVEFLVSFYNNEISEKSEIFDDQFSVERPDGSNFTLKIRSTKLEDSAMYFCASSELIGIPATNEKLFFGSGTQLSVL.

V usage is TRBV18 and J usage is TRBJ2-7; the match to TRBD2 covers 7 bases. The V and J ends lost 6 bases and 2 bases, in that order; junction bases with no gene match: 7. Germline assignment: CDR1 KGHSH and CDR2 LQKENI. There are 14 residues in the CDR3. The CDR3 here is CASSPGAGTYEQYF. The CDR3 coding sequence is TGTGCCAGCTCTCCCGGAGCGGGGACCTACGAGCAGTACTTC.

This chain links TRBV6-5 with TRBJ1-1; 9 bases are a match to TRBD1. Germline CDR1 MNHEY, CDR2 SVGAGI. J lost 7 bases, V lost 8 bases, and 11 bases had no gene match. The CDR3 sequence is 14 residues long. CDR3 residues: CASGRRDRVFEAFF. Written as DNA, the CDR3 is TGTGCCAGCGGGAGGCGGGACAGGGTTTTTGAAGCTTTCTTT.

The chain employs TRBV5-8 and TRBJ2-7; D may be TRBD2 (6 bases). Germline V lookup: CDR1 SGHTS, CDR2 YDEGEE. The CDR3 sequence is 14 residues long. The V and J ends lost 0 bases and 2 bases respectively, with 9 bases between them. CDR3 DNA: TGTGCCAGCAGCTTGGGGGGGGAGACCTACGAGCAGTACTTC. Translated, it gives CASSLGGETYEQYF.

This chain uses TRBV7-2 with TRBJ2-2; D call uncertain. The V gene's germline CDR1 is SGHTA and CDR2 FQGNSA. The CDR3 loop spans 17 amino acids. Trimming cost V 1 base and J 4 bases, with 16 bases left between them. The CDR3 DNA is TGTGCCAGCAGCTTAGAGTCTGTCAGAGTTCTCACCGGGGAGCTGTTTTTT. It encodes CASSLESVRVLTGELFF.

This clone appeared a few times. V is TRBV6-1 and J is TRBJ2-1, with D perhaps TRBD1 (6 bases). The CDR3 length is 12 residues. Germline CDR1 reads MNHNS; CDR2 reads SASEGT. The ends were cut back, 7 bases at V and 5 bases at J, with 9 bases in the middle. In DNA form, the CDR3 reads TGTGCCAGCACAGGGGAAAACAATGAGCAGTTCTTC. Translation: CASTGENNEQFF.

V usage is TRBV6-1 and J usage is TRBJ1-1; weak D call: TRBD1 (5 bases). The CDR3 contains 13 residues. CDR1 MNHNS and CDR2 SASEGT come from the germline V gene. V was shortened by 6 bases and J by 6 bases, with 14 bases between the two germline ends. The CDR3 loop reads CASSRDSRAEAFF. CDR3 DNA: TGTGCCAGCAGCCGAGACAGCCGTGCTGAAGCTTTCTTT.